This TCR beta chain was recorded in a study of blood T cell repertoires in COVID-19. About the research overall: The origin of the acute and convalescent COVID-19 samples was the United States, Italy and Spain.

The protocol was immunoSEQ multiplex PCR, while the TCRdb copy is restricted to in-frame clones and leaves out a portion. Of roughly 250,000 clones listed, roughly 90% are singletons. The CDR3 is made up of 12 amino acids. Germline assignment: CDR1 LGHDT and CDR2 YNNKEL (reference sequence). V was clipped by 5 bases and J by 10 bases; unmatched bases: 5. Participants spanned ages about 18 to 90 years and resided in about 24 US areas. Categorization into cohorts depended on clinical history that participants reported. Sequencing was performed on PBMCs or T cells enriched from blood (not recorded which). The receptor's source is a young woman with acute COVID-19. This chain links TRBV3-1 (or the pseudogene TRBV3-2) with TRBJ2-1; 7 bases map to TRBD2. The CDR3 nucleotides are TGTGCCAGCAGCGTTCGAGCGGGGGAGCAGTTCTTC. It codes for CASSVRAGEQFF.